This TCR beta chain was recorded in a study of shared clonotypes between healthy human individuals. A deep-level run was used for the assay. Approximately 210 ng DNA, about 28,000 T cell genomes, went into each sorted-subset replicate PCR. Generated by immunoSEQ multiplex PCR, the TCRdb table keeps only in-frame clones and is missing some. The sample yields 2 million to 2.5 million clones, under 95% seen once. Those who donated, Caucasian adults without exception, all lived in Nashville, Tennessee. Germline CDR1 and CDR2: MNHEY and SMNVEV (reference sequence). This CDR3 region has 15 residues. V was clipped by 5 bases and J by 1 base, with 9 bases between them.

The rearrangement joins TRBV27 to TRBJ2-6; D may be TRBD1 (6 bases). The source material was naive CD4+ T cells from PBMCs. Stated subset: CD45RA+ positively selected. The clonotype comes from a young man in good health. Some clones in this sample may be carry-over from other donors' samples. CDR3 DNA sequence: TGTGCCAGCAGTCGAACAGGGTCTGGGGCCAACGTCCTGACTTTC. Translated: CASSRTGSGANVLTF.